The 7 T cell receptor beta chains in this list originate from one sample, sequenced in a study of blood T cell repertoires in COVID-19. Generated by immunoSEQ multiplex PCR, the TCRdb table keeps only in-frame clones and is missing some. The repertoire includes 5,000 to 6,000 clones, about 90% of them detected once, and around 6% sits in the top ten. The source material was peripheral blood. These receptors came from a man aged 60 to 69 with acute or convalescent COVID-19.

The chain's CDR3 is CASSEARKGGGFRTEAFF. The CDR3 coding sequence is TGTGCCAGCAGTGAAGCCCGGAAAGGAGGCGGCTTTAGGACTGAAGCTTTCTTT. The chain combines TRBV6-1 with TRBJ1-1, with D uncertain. The germline CDR1 and CDR2 sequences are MNHNS and SASEGT. This CDR3 spans 18 amino acids. V gave up 0 bases and J gave up 5 bases, with 22 bases separating them.

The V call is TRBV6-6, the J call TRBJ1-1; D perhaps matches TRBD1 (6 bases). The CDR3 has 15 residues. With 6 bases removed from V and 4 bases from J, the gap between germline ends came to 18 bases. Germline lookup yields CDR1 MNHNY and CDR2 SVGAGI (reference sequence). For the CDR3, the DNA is TGTGCCAGCAGGCCCCGACAGGTGGGATCCACTGAAGCTTTCTTT. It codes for CASRPRQVGSTEAFF.

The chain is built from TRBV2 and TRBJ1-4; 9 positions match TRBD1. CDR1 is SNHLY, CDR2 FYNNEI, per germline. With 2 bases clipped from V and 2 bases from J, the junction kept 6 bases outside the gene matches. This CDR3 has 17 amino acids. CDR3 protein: CASSELGQGQTNEKLFF. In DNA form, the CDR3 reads TGTGCCAGCAGTGAATTGGGACAGGGTCAGACTAATGAAAAACTGTTTTTT.

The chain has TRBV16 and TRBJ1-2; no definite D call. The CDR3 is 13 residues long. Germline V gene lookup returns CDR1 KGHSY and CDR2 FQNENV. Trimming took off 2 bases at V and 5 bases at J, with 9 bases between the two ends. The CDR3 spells CASSQGEEYGYTF. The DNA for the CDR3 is TGTGCCAGCAGCCAAGGGGAGGAGTATGGCTACACCTTC.

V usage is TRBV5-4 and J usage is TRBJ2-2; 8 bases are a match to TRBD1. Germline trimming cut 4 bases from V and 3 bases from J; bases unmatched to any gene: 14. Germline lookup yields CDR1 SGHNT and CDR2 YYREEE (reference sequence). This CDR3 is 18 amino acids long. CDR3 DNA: TGTGCCAGCAGCACGCCTCTATGGACAGGGCGGGACACCGGGGAGCTGTTTTTT. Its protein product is CASSTPLWTGRDTGELFF.

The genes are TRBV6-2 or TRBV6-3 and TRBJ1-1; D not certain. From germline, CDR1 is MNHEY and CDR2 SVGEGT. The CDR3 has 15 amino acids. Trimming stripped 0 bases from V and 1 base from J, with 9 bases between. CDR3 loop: CASSYSSIGNTEAFF. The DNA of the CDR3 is TGTGCCAGCAGTTACTCGAGTATTGGGAACACTGAAGCTTTCTTT.

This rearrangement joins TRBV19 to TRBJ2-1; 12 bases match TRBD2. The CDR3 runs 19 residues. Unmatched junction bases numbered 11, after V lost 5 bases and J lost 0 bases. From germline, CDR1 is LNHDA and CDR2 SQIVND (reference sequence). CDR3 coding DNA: TGTGCCAGTAGTGCCGGGACTAGCGGGTTTACCAGCTCCTACAATGAGCAGTTCTTC. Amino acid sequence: CASSAGTSGFTSSYNEQFF.